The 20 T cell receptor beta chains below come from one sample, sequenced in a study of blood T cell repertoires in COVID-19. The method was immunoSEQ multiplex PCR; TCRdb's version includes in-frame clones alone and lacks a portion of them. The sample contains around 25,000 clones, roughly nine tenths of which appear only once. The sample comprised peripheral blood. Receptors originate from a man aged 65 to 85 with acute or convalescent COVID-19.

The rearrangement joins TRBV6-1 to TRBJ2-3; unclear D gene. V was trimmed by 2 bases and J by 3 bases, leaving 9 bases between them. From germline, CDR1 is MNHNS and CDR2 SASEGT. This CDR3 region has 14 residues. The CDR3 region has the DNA TGTGCCAGCAGTGAACCCCCGTTAACAGATACGCAGTATTTT. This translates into CASSEPPLTDTQYF.

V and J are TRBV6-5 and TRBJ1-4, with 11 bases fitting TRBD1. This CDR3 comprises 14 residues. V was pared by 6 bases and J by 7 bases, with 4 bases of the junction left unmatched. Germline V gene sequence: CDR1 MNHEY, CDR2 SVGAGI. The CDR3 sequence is CASREGQGGEKLFF. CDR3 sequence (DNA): TGTGCCAGCAGGGAGGGACAGGGGGGTGAAAAACTGTTTTTT.

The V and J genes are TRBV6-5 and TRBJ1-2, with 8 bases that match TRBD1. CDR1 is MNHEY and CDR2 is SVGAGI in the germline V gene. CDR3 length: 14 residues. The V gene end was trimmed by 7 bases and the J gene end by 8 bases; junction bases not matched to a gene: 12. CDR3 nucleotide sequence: TGTGCCAGCACCGCTCGACAGGGGATATTAGGCTACACCTTC. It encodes CASTARQGILGYTF.

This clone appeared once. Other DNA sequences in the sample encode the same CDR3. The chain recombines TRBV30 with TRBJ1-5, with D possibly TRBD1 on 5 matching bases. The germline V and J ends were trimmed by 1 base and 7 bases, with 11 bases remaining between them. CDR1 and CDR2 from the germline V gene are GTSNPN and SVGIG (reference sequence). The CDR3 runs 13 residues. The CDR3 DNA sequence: TGTGCCTGGAGTGGGGGGGAGGGCCAGCCCCAGCATTTT. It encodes CAWSGGEGQPQHF.

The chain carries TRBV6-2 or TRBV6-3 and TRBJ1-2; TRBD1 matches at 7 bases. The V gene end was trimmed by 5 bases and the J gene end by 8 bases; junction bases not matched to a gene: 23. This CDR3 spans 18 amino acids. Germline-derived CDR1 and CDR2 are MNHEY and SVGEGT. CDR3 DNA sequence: TGTGCCAGCAGTGATATGACGGGGTTAGGGGGCCATCTGAGAGGCTACACCTTC. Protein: CASSDMTGLGGHLRGYTF.

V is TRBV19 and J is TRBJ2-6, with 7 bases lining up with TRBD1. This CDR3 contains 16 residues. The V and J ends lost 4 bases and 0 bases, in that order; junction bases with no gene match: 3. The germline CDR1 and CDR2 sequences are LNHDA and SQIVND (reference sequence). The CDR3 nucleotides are TGTGCCAGTAGTAGGGACAGTAGCTCTGGGGCCAACGTCCTGACTTTC. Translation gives CASSRDSSSGANVLTF.

In nucleotides, the CDR3 is TGTGCCAGCAGCTTGGCCTCGGGGAATGGCTACACCTTC. This codes for CASSLASGNGYTF. The chain combines TRBV5-4 with TRBJ1-2; no firm D call. CDR1 SGHNT and CDR2 YYREEE come from the germline V gene (reference sequence). CDR3 size: 13 residues. Trimming removed 0 bases at V and 6 bases at J, with 9 bases between.

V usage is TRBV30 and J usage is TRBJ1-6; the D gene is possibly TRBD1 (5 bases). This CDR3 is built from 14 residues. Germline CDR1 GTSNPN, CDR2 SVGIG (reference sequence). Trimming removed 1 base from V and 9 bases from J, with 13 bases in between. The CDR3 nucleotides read TGTGCCTGGAGTGAGGGGAGGAGGGGTTCACCCCTCCACTTT. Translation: CAWSEGRRGSPLHF.

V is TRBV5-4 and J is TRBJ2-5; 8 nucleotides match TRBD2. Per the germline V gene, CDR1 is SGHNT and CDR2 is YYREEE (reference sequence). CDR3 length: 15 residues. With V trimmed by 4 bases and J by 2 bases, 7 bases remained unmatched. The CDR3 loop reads CASSTRTSIQETQYF. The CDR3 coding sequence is TGTGCCAGCAGCACGCGGACTAGCATTCAAGAGACCCAGTACTTC.

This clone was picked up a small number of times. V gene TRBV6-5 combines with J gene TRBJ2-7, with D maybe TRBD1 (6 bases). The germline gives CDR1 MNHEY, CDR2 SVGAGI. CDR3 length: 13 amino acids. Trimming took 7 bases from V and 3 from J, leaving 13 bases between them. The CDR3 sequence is CASTDSWGYEQYF. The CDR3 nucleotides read TGTGCCAGCACGGACAGTTGGGGCTACGAGCAGTACTTC.

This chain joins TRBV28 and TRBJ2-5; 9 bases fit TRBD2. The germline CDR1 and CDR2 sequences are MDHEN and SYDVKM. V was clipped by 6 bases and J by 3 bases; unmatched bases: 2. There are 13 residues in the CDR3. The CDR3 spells CASRWTSEETQYF. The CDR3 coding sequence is TGTGCCAGCAGATGGACTAGCGAAGAGACCCAGTACTTC. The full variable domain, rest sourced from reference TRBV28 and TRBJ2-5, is DVKVTQSSRYLVKRTGEKVFLECVQDMDHENMFWYRQDPGLGLRLIYFSYDVKMKEKGDIPEGYSVSREKKERFSLILESASTNQTSMYLCASRWTSEETQYFGPGTRLLVL.

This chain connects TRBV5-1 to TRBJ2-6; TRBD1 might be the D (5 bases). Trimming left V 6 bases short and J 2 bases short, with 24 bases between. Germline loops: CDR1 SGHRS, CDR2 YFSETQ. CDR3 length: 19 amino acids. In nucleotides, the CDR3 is TGCGCCAGCATGATCAATCCCCAGGGTCCCATTACTGGGGCCAACGTCCTGACTTTC. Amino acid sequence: CASMINPQGPITGANVLTF. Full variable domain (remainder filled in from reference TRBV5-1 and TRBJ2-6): KAGVTQTPRYLIKTRGQQVTLSCSPISGHRSVSWYQQTPGQGLQFLFEYFSETQRNKGNFPGRFSGRQFSNSRSEMNVSTLELGDSALYLCASMINPQGPITGANVLTFGAGSRLTVL.

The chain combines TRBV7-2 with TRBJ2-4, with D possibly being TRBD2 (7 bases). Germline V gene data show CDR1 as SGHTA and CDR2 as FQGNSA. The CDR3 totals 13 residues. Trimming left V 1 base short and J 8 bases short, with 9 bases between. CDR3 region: CASSLGEGDIQYF. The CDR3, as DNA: TGTGCCAGCAGCTTAGGGGAGGGGGACATTCAGTACTTC.

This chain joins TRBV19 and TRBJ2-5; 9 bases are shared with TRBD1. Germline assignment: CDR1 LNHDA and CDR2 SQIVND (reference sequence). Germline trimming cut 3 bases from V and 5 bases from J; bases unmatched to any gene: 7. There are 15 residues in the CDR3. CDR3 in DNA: TGTGCCAGTAGTATGGTGGGACAGGGAGGGGAGACCCAGTACTTC. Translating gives CASSMVGQGGETQYF.

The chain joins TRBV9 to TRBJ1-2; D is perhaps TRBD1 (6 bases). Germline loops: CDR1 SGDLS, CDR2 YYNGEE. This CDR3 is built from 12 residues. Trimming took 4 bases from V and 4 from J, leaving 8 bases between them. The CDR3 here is CASSRTAYGYTF. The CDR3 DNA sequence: TGTGCCAGCAGCCGGACAGCCTATGGCTACACCTTC. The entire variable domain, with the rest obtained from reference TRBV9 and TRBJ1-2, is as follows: DSGVTQTPKHLITATGQRVTLRCSPRSGDLSVYWYQQSLDQGLQFLIQYYNGEERAKGNILERFSAQQFPDLHSELNLSSLELGDSALYFCASSRTAYGYTFGSGTRLTVV.

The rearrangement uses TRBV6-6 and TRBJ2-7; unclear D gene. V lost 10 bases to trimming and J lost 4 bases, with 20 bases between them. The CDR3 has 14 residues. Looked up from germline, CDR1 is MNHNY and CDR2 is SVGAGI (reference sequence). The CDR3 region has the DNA TGTGCCACCAGCCCCTCATACAACACATACGAGCAGTACTTC. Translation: CATSPSYNTYEQYF.

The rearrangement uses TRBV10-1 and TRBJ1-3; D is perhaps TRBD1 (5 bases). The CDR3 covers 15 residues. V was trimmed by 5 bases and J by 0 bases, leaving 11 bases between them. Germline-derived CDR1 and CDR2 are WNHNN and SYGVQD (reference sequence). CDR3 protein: CASSPPDSSGNTIYF. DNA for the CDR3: TGCGCCAGCAGTCCCCCCGACAGCTCTGGAAACACCATATATTTT.

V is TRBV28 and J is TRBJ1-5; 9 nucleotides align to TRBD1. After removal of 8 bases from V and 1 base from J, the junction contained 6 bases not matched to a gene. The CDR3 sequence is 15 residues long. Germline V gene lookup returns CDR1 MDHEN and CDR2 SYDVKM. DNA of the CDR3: TGTGCCAGCGGGACAGGGCGGATAAGCAATCAGCCCCAGCATTTT. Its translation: CASGTGRISNQPQHF.

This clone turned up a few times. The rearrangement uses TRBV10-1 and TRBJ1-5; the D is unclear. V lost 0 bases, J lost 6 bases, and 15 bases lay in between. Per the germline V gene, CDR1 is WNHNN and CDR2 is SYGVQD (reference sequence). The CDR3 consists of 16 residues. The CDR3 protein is CASSESGGIIGQPQHF. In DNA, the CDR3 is TGCGCCAGCAGTGAGTCCGGAGGGATCATTGGTCAGCCCCAGCATTTT.

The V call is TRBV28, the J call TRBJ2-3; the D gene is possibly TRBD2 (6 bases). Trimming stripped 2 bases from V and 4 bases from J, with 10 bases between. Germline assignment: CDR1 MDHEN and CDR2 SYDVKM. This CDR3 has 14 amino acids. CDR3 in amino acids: CASSLSTGADTQYF. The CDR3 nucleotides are TGTGCCAGCAGTTTAAGCACGGGGGCAGATACGCAGTATTTT.